What follows describes a single T cell receptor (beta chain). What it binds is unknown. These data come from a study of T-cell reconstitution after alpha-beta-depleted transplantation in children. Study results and limitations: Some patients owed their high day-60 TCRbeta diversity to surviving recipient T cells and thymic progenitors. T-cell counts and diversity were attributed mostly to newly produced T cells one year after transplant. Several hundred expanded graft clones reportedly were the source of alpha-beta T cells about two months after transplant.

Unique molecular identifiers were used to barcode this TCRbeta library. TCRdb re-called the PCR reads through MiXCR, storing one row per CDR3 protein. The sample comprises 330,000 or so distinct CDR3 sequences, around 10% of which are singletons, and less than 9% rests with the top ten. Material: PBMCs, obtained before TCRalphabeta/CD19-depleted stem cell transplant. This receptor was obtained from a boy under two years old with acute myeloid leukemia, due to receive a stem cell transplant.

This CDR3 reads CASRTGTRITDTQYF. The CDR3 coding sequence is TGTGCCAGCAGGACCGGGACTAGAATCACAGATACGCAGTATTTT. V and J are TRBV2 and TRBJ2-3; 8 bases map to TRBD2. Trimming took 6 bases from V and 2 from J; bases not matched to a gene: 7. The CDR3 covers 15 residues. Germline V gene data show CDR1 as SNHLY and CDR2 as FYNNEI.